These 20 T cell receptor beta chains were sequenced from one sample in a study of cytomegalovirus exposure and HLA in healthy donors. TCRdb's table, derived via immunoSEQ multiplex PCR, lists solely in-frame clones and lacks some. The sample gives under 200,000 clones, about 96% of which show up once; about 0.89% is in the top ten. Sequenced material: PBMCs. The origin of the receptors is a woman aged 18-35 years in good health and CMV-seronegative.

The genes are TRBV15 and TRBJ2-7; D is unclear. The CDR3 spans 13 residues. The V end lost 5 bases, the J end lost 6 bases, and 14 bases lay between the germline ends. CDR1 and CDR2 (germline): LNHNV, YYDKDF (reference sequence). CDR3 sequence: CATSRSRVGEQYF. The CDR3 DNA sequence: TGTGCCACCAGCCGTTCCCGGGTGGGCGAGCAGTACTTC. The full variable domain, completed using reference TRBV15 and TRBJ2-7, is DAMVIQNPRYQVTQFGKPVTLSCSQTLNHNVMYWYQQKSSQAPKLLFHYYDKDFNNEADTPDNFQSRRPNTSFCFLDIRSPGLGDTAMYLCATSRSRVGEQYFGPGTRLTVT.

The chain uses TRBV10-3 and TRBJ2-2; D unresolved. V lost 6 bases, J lost 1 base, and 9 bases lay in between. Germline values: CDR1 ENHRY, CDR2 SYGVKD. The CDR3 totals 14 residues. The CDR3 reads CAIRATGNTGELFF. For the CDR3, the DNA is TGTGCCATCAGGGCGACTGGGAACACCGGGGAGCTGTTTTTT.

This rearrangement joins TRBV30 to TRBJ1-6, with D perhaps matching TRBD1 (5 bases). CDR3 size: 15 residues. The germline CDR1 and CDR2 sequences are GTSNPN and SVGIG (reference sequence). The ends were cut back, 3 bases at V and 0 bases at J, with 9 bases in the middle. In DNA form, the CDR3 reads TGTGCCTGGAGCCTTAGGGGCTCCTATAATTCACCCCTCCACTTT. It encodes CAWSLRGSYNSPLHF.

The rearrangement links TRBV13 to TRBJ1-2; 9 bases are shared with TRBD1. The V gene's germline CDR1 is PRHDT and CDR2 FYEKMQ (reference sequence). The CDR3 spans 17 residues. The trim removed 4 bases at V and 8 bases at J, leaving 17 bases unmatched. The CDR3: CASSSHDPGQGIEGYTF. The CDR3 DNA reads TGTGCCAGCAGCTCCCATGATCCCGGACAGGGGATAGAAGGCTACACCTTC.

CDR3 amino acids: CASSLGSRDYGYTF. DNA for the CDR3: TGCGCCAGCAGCTTGGGTTCCAGGGACTATGGCTACACCTTC. V gene TRBV5-1 combines with J gene TRBJ1-2, with D perhaps matching TRBD1 (5 bases). The V end lost 0 bases, the J end lost 3 bases, and 9 bases lay between the germline ends. The CDR3 is made up of 14 amino acids. Germline V gives CDR1 SGHRS, CDR2 YFSETQ.

This chain uses TRBV7-9 with TRBJ2-5; 7 bases are a match to TRBD2. The CDR3 runs 15 residues. CDR1 and CDR2 from the germline V gene are SEHNR and FQNEAQ (reference sequence). The V segment lost 5 bases and the J segment 4 bases; nucleotides outside the gene matches: 10. CDR3 bases: TGTGCCAGCAGCCGTAGACTAGCTTCAGGAGAGACCCAGTACTTC. Translated, it gives CASSRRLASGETQYF.

This chain uses TRBV29-1 with TRBJ2-1, with 11 bases aligning to TRBD2. The CDR3 loop spans 18 amino acids. J lost 0 bases, V lost 1 base, and 8 bases had no gene match. The V gene's germline CDR1 is SQVTM and CDR2 ANQGSEA. Here the CDR3 reads CSVEGELAGVPSYNEQFF. In DNA form, the CDR3 reads TGCAGCGTTGAAGGCGAACTAGCGGGGGTACCCTCCTACAATGAGCAGTTCTTC.

This rearrangement joins TRBV15 to TRBJ2-2; TRBD2 agrees at 8 bases. Trimming removed 0 bases from V and 6 bases from J; junction bases left unmatched: 9. CDR1 is LNHNV and CDR2 is YYDKDF in the germline V gene (reference sequence). The CDR3 totals 17 residues. The CDR3 spells CATSRDLAGLGAGELFF. CDR3 DNA: TGTGCCACCAGCAGAGATTTAGCGGGGCTGGGCGCCGGGGAGCTGTTTTTT. The variable domain in full, completed from reference TRBV15 and TRBJ2-2, reads DAMVIQNPRYQVTQFGKPVTLSCSQTLNHNVMYWYQQKSSQAPKLLFHYYDKDFNNEADTPDNFQSRRPNTSFCFLDIRSPGLGDTAMYLCATSRDLAGLGAGELFFGEGSRLTVL.

V gene TRBV30 combines with J gene TRBJ1-2; TRBD1 matches 7 bases. Germline CDR1 is GTSNPN and CDR2 is SVGIG (reference sequence). The J segment lost 4 bases and the V segment lost 4 bases, leaving 9 bases of the junction unmatched. The CDR3 is made up of 14 amino acids. CDR3 sequence: CAWTRRQGLYGYTF. For the CDR3, the DNA is TGTGCCTGGACCCGACGACAGGGCCTCTATGGCTACACCTTC. Supplemented by reference TRBV30 and TRBJ1-2, the full variable domain reads SQTIHQWPATLVQPVGSPLSLECTVEGTSNPNLYWYRQAAGRGLQLLFYSVGIGQISSEVPQNLSASRPQDRQFILSSKKLLLSDSGFYLCAWTRRQGLYGYTFGSGTRLTVV.

The V and J genes are TRBV6-5 and TRBJ2-7; 7 bases map to TRBD2. Trimming removed 4 bases from V and 3 bases from J; junction bases left unmatched: 3. CDR1 and CDR2 from the germline V gene are MNHEY and SVGAGI. The CDR3 is 13 residues long. CDR3 sequence: CASSSGRGYEQYF. The DNA for the CDR3 is TGTGCCAGCAGTTCAGGGAGGGGCTACGAGCAGTACTTC.

The J gene is TRBJ2-1, the V gene TRBV18; 8 bases fit TRBD1. The CDR3 spans 15 residues. Trimming cost V 4 bases and J 8 bases; bases outside gene matches: 10. Germline lookup yields CDR1 KGHSH and CDR2 LQKENI. The chain's CDR3 is CASSQGQVILDEQFF. The CDR3, as DNA: TGTGCCAGCTCACAGGGACAGGTTATACTCGATGAGCAGTTCTTC.

This clone showed up just once. The rearrangement links TRBV6-1 to TRBJ1-1; the D is unclear. V lost 7 bases and J lost 10, with 19 bases in between. CDR3 length: 13 residues. Per the germline V gene, CDR1 is MNHNS and CDR2 is SASEGT. This CDR3 reads CASKVWEGTGAFF. As DNA, the CDR3 is TGTGCCAGCAAGGTTTGGGAGGGAACGGGAGCTTTCTTT.

The chain has TRBV4-3 and TRBJ2-1; TRBD2 matches 15 bases. V gave up 0 bases and J gave up 6 bases; unmatched junction bases: 3. In germline, CDR1 is LGHNA, CDR2 YSLEER. This CDR3 spans 17 amino acids. The CDR3 region is CASSQDRGLAGGNEQFF. Here the CDR3 DNA reads TGCGCCAGCAGCCAAGATCGGGGACTAGCGGGGGGCAATGAGCAGTTCTTC.

The chain employs TRBV16 and TRBJ1-2; D call uncertain. This CDR3 spans 13 amino acids. Per germline, CDR1 KGHSY and CDR2 FQNENV. Trimming removed 2 bases at V and 3 bases at J, with 7 bases between. DNA for the CDR3: TGTGCCAGCAGCCAAGGGCAGGACTATGGCTACACCTTC. Residues: CASSQGQDYGYTF.

The chain is built from TRBV4-3 and TRBJ2-2; 8 nucleotides match TRBD1. The V gene's germline CDR1 is LGHNA and CDR2 YSLEER. J lost 3 bases, V lost 1 base, and 10 bases had no gene match. The CDR3 runs to 18 residues. The DNA for the CDR3 is TGCGCCAGCAGCCAAGCGACAGGGGCAACCGAATACACCGGGGAGCTGTTTTTT. Translating it yields CASSQATGATEYTGELFF.

This clone appeared a few times. The chain couples TRBV2 to TRBJ2-7, with D maybe TRBD2 (6 bases). The germline V gene has CDR1 SNHLY and CDR2 FYNNEI. The germline V and J ends were trimmed by 8 bases and 1 base, with 12 bases remaining between them. There are 13 residues in the CDR3. This CDR3 is CASGGVGSYEQYF. CDR3 sequence (DNA): TGTGCCAGCGGCGGGGTGGGTTCCTACGAGCAGTACTTC.

CDR3 sequence: CASRGTSGGLGNEQFF. The CDR3 coding sequence is TGTGCCAGCAGGGGGACTAGCGGGGGGCTGGGGAATGAGCAGTTCTTC. The V call is TRBV2, the J call TRBJ2-1, with 15 bases fitting TRBD2. CDR1 is SNHLY and CDR2 is FYNNEI in the germline V gene. This CDR3 comprises 16 residues. Trimming removed 6 bases from V and 7 bases from J; junction bases left unmatched: 7.

The chain recombines TRBV4-2 with TRBJ1-1; weak D call: TRBD1 (6 bases). The V gene's germline CDR1 is LGHNA and CDR2 YNFKEQ. Trimming shortened V by 3 bases and J by 8 bases, and 19 bases separated the two germline ends. CDR3 length: 15 amino acids. The CDR3 sequence is CASSHIMDSAIEAFF. The CDR3 bases are TGTGCCAGCAGCCACATAATGGACAGTGCGATAGAAGCTTTCTTT.

Notes on this clone: In the same sample, other DNA sequences code for this CDR3. This chain connects TRBV19 to TRBJ1-1; D is unresolved. The germline V gene encodes CDR1 LNHDA and CDR2 SQIVND (reference sequence). CDR3 length equals 13 residues. Trimming cost V 0 bases and J 1 base, with 3 bases left between them. The CDR3 reads CASSIDRNTEAFF. The DNA for the CDR3 is TGTGCCAGTAGTATAGATCGGAACACTGAAGCTTTCTTT.

This clone was recorded once. The rearrangement joins TRBV2 to TRBJ1-3; the D gene is possibly TRBD1 (5 bases). The CDR3 spans 16 residues. Germline loops: CDR1 SNHLY, CDR2 FYNNEI. V was trimmed by 2 bases and J by 0 bases, leaving 11 bases between them. The CDR3 sequence is CASSEHRPNSGNTIYF. The CDR3 DNA follows: TGTGCCAGCAGTGAACACAGGCCGAACTCTGGAAACACCATATATTTT.